The source of this TCR beta chain is a study of identical twins. The trim removed 5 bases at V and 6 bases at J, leaving 15 bases unmatched. CDR3 length: 19 residues. Germline V gene sequence: CDR1 ENHRY, CDR2 SYGVKD. Unique molecular identifiers were present on the cDNA, and a universal primer site came from template switching. TCRdb re-called the 5' RACE reads with MiXCR, one entry per CDR3 protein. The sample includes approximately 620,000 distinct CDR3 sequences, 8.6% of them seen just once. This clonotype has more than one count but fewer than ten. Separately, the same data were catalogued under a study of yellow fever vaccine responses in identical twins.

The chain couples TRBV10-3 to TRBJ2-3, with 15 bases lining up with TRBD2. Material for sequencing was PBMCs. The sequence was obtained from a woman aged 18-29 years in good health. The CDR3 nucleotides are TGTGCCATCAGTACACAACCCTCGGGACTAGCGGGGGGCTATGATACGCAGTATTTT. As protein: CAISTQPSGLAGGYDTQYF.